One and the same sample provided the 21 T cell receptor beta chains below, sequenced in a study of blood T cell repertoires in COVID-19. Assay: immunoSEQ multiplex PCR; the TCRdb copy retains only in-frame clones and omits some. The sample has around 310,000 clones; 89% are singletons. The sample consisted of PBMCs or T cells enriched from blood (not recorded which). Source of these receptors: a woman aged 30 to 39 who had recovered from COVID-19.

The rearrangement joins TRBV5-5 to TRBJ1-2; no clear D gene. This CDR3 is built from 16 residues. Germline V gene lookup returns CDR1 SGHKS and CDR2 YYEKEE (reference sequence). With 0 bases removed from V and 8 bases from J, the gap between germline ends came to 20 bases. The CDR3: CASSLESGGSSMGYTF. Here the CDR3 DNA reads TGTGCCAGCAGCTTGGAATCCGGCGGGTCGTCGATGGGCTACACCTTC.

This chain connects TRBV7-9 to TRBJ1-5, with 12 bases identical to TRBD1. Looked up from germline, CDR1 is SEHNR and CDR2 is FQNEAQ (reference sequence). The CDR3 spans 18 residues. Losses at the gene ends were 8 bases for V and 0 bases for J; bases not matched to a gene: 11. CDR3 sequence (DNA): TGTGCCAGCGGAAGGGACAGGGGGCGAAGGGATAGCAATCAGCCCCAGCATTTT. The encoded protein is CASGRDRGRRDSNQPQHF.

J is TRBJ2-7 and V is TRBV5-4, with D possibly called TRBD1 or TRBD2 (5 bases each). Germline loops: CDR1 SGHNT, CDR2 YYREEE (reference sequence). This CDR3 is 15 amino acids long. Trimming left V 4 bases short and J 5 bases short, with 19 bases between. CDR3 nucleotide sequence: TGTGCCAGCAGCCTGGGACCTCATCGGGAAGACGAGCAGTACTTC. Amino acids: CASSLGPHREDEQYF.

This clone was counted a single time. The CDR3 region has the DNA TGTGCCTGGAGTGTACCTGGACAGGGGAACTATGGCTACACCTTC. It yields the protein CAWSVPGQGNYGYTF. The J gene is TRBJ1-2, the V gene TRBV30, with 9 bases aligning to TRBD1. In germline, CDR1 is GTSNPN, CDR2 SVGIG (reference sequence). After removal of 0 bases from V and 2 bases from J, the junction contained 4 bases not matched to a gene. The CDR3 covers 15 residues.

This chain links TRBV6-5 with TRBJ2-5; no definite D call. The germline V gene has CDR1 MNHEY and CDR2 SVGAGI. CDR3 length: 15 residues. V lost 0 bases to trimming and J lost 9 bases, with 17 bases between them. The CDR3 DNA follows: TGTGCCAGCAGTTACTCTAGTTCTCAGGATTGGGCCCAGTACTTC. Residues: CASSYSSSQDWAQYF.

CDR3 in amino acids: CASSDGQGPGEQFF. The DNA for the CDR3 is TGCGCCAGCAGCGACGGACAGGGCCCCGGTGAGCAGTTCTTC. The J gene is TRBJ2-1, the V gene TRBV5-1, with 8 bases aligning to TRBD1. V lost 4 bases, J lost 9 bases, and 9 bases stayed unmatched. Per germline, CDR1 SGHRS and CDR2 YFSETQ. The CDR3 extends over 14 amino acids.

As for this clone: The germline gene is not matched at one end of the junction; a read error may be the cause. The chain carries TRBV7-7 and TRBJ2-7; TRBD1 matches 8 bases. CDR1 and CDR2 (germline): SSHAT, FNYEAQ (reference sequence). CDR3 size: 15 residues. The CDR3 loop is CASSLAPQGVYEQYF. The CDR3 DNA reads TGTGCTAGCAGCTTAGCCCCACAGGGGGTCTACGAGCAGTACTTC.

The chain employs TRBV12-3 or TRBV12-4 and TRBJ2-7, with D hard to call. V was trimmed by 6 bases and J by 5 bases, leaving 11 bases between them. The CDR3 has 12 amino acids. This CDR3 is CASSNRVDEQYF. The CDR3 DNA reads TGTGCCAGCAGCAATCGGGTTGACGAGCAGTACTTC.

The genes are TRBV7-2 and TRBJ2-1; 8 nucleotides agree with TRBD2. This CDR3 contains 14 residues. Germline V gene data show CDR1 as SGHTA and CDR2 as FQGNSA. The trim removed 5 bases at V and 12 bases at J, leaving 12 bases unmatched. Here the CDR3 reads CASSRGGNIDTQFF. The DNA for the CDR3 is TGTGCCAGCAGCCGGGGGGGCAATATAGATACGCAGTTCTTC. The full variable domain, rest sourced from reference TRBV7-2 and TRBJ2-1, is GAGVSQSPSNKVTEKGKDVELRCDPISGHTALYWYRQSLGQGLEFLIYFQGNSAPDKSGLPSDRFSAERTGGSVSTLTIQRTQQEDSAVYLCASSRGGNIDTQFFGPGTRLTVL.

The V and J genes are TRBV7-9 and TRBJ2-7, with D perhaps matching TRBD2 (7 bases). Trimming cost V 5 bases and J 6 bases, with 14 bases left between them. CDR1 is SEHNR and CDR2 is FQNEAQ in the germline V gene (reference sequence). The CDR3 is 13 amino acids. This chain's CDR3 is CASSQRGGPEQYF. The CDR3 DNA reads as TGTGCCAGCAGCCAGAGGGGGGGCCCCGAGCAGTACTTC.

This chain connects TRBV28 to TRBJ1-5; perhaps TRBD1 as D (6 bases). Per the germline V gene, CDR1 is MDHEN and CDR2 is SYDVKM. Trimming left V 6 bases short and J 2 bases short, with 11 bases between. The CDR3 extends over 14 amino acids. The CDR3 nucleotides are TGTGCCAGCAGCAGGGGTTTCGGCAATCAGCCCCAGCATTTT. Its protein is CASSRGFGNQPQHF.

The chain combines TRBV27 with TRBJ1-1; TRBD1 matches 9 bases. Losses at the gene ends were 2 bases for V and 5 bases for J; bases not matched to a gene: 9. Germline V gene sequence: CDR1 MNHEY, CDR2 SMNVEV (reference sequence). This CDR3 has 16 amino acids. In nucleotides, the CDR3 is TGTGCCAGCAGTTTACCGGGACAGGGTAGCGGGACTGAAGCTTTCTTT. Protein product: CASSLPGQGSGTEAFF.

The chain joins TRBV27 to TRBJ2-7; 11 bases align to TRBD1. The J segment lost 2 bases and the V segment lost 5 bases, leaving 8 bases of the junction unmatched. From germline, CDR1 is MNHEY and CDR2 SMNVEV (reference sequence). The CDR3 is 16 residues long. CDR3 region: CASSPHGDRGTYEQYF. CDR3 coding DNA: TGTGCCAGCAGTCCCCACGGGGACAGGGGGACCTACGAGCAGTACTTC.

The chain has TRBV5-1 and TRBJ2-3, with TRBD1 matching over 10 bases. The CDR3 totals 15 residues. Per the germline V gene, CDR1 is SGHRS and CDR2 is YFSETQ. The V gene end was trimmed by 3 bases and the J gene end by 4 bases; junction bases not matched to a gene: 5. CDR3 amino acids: CASSSGQGEADTQYF. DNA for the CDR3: TGCGCCAGCAGCTCCGGACAGGGGGAAGCAGATACGCAGTATTTT.

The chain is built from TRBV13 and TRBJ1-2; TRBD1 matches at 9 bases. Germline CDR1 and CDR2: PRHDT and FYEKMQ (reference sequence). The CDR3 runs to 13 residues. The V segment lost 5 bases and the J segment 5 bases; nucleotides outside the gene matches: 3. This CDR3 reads CASSPGTGYGYTF. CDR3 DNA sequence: TGTGCCAGCAGCCCCGGGACAGGGTATGGCTACACCTTC.

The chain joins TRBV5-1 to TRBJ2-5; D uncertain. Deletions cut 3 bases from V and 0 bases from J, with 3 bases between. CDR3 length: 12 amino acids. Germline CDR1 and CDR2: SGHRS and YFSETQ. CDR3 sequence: CASSSYQETQYF. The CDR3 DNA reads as TGCGCCAGCAGCTCGTACCAAGAGACCCAGTACTTC.

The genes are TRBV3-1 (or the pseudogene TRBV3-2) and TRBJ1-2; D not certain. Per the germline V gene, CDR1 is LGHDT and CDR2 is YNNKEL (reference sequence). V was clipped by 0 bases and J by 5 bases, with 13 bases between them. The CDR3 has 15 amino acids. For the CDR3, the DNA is TGTGCCAGCAGCCAAGATCGGGGTAGTCCTTATGGCTACACCTTC. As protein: CASSQDRGSPYGYTF.

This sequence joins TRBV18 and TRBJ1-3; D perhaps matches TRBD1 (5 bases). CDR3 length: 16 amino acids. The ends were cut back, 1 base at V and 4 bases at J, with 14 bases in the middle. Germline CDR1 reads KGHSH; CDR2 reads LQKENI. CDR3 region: CASSPRAGLEGNTIYF. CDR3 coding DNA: TGTGCCAGCTCACCACGAGCAGGGTTGGAAGGAAACACCATATATTTT.

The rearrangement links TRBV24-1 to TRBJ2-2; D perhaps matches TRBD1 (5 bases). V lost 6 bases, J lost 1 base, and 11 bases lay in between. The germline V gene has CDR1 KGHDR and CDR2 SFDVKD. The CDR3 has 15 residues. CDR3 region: CATSTGDLNTGELFF. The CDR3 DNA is TGTGCCACCAGTACAGGAGACCTGAACACCGGGGAGCTGTTTTTT.

This CDR3 reads CASSQEFGQETNYGYTF. CDR3 DNA sequence: TGCGCCAGCAGCCAAGAATTCGGACAGGAAACTAACTATGGCTACACCTTC. The chain is built from TRBV4-1 and TRBJ1-2; TRBD1 aligns across 7 bases. The germline CDR1 and CDR2 sequences are MGHRA and YSYEKL. Trimming took 0 bases from V and 0 from J; bases not matched to a gene: 7. This CDR3 comprises 17 residues.

The CDR3 nucleotides read TGTGCCAGTAGTATCCCCGCACAGGGGGATACGCAGTATTTT. It codes for CASSIPAQGDTQYF. V usage is TRBV19 and J usage is TRBJ2-3; 7 bases align to TRBD1. Trimming took 3 bases from V and 6 from J; bases not matched to a gene: 6. CDR1 and CDR2 from the germline V gene are LNHDA and SQIVND (reference sequence). This CDR3 is built from 14 residues. The entire variable domain, with the rest obtained from reference TRBV19 and TRBJ2-3, is as follows: DGGITQSPKYLFRKEGQNVTLSCEQNLNHDAMYWYRQDPGQGLRLIYYSQIVNDFQKGDIAEGYSVSREKKESFPLTVTSAQKNPTAFYLCASSIPAQGDTQYFGPGTRLTVL.